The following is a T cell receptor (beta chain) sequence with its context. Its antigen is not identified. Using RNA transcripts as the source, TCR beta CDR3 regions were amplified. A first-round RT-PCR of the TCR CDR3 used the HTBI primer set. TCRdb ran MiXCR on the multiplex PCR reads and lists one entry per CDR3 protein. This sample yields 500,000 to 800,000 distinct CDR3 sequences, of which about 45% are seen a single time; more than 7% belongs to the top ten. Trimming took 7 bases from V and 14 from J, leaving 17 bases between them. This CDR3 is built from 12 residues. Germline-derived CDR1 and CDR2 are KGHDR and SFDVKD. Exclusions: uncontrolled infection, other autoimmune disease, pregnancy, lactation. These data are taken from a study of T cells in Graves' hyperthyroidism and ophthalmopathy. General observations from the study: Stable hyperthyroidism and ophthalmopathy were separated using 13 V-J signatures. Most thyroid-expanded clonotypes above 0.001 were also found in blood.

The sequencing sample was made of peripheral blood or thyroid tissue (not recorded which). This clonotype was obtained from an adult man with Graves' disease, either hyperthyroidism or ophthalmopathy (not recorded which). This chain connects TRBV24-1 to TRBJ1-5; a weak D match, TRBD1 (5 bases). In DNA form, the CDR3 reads TGTGCCACCAGCGCGGGACGGGGCTACGAGCATTTT. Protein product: CATSAGRGYEHF.